The 12 T cell receptor beta chains below all came from one sample that was sequenced in a study of molecular identifiers for immune sequencing clone quantification. TCRdb independently ran MiXCR on the PCR reads; one entry per CDR3 protein. The sample includes tens of thousands of distinct CDR3 sequences, about a sixth of them seen just once. The specimen was naive CD8+ T cells from blood, with Jurkat cell RNA spiked in. Sample subset: FACS-sorted CD8+CD4-CCR7+CD45RA+ naive T cells. The source of these receptors is a human donor in good health. Some libraries in this study had Jurkat cell RNA spiked in.

This clonotype was seen only a few times. It may be a read error: a sequence one base away is much more abundant. The V and J genes are TRBV11-2 and TRBJ2-2; 8 bases line up with TRBD1. The CDR3 length is 17 residues. Per germline, CDR1 SGHAT and CDR2 FQNNGV. The CDR3 here is CASSFPFRGPDTGVLFF. The DNA for the CDR3 is TGTGCCAGCAGCTTCCCATTCAGGGGGCCGGACACCGGGGTGCTGTTTTTT.

This chain uses TRBV19 with TRBJ2-1; D unresolved. The length of the CDR3 is 13 residues. The germline gives CDR1 LNHDA, CDR2 SQIVND (reference sequence). Trimming pared 11 bases from V and 5 bases from J, leaving 16 bases between. The CDR3 reads CAASSARHNEQFF. The CDR3 nucleotides are TGTGCCGCAAGCTCGGCCAGACACAATGAGCAGTTCTTC.

This clonotype appeared many times. CDR3 protein: CASSWVGEGQNTEAFF. The CDR3 DNA is TGCGCCAGCAGCTGGGTTGGAGAGGGGCAGAACACTGAAGCTTTCTTT. J is TRBJ1-1 and V is TRBV5-1; perhaps TRBD1 as D (5 bases). Germline V gene sequence: CDR1 SGHRS, CDR2 YFSETQ. V dropped 3 bases and J dropped 1 base, with 16 bases sitting between them. This CDR3 is 16 amino acids long.

The CDR3 DNA sequence: TGTGCCATCGCGCCCGGACTAGCGGGAACCTACGAGCAGTACTTC. It is translated as CAIAPGLAGTYEQYF. The chain couples TRBV27 to TRBJ2-7, with TRBD2 matching 12 bases. The germline V gene encodes CDR1 MNHEY and CDR2 SMNVEV (reference sequence). CDR3 length: 15 residues. The V and J ends lost 10 bases and 2 bases, in that order; junction bases with no gene match: 9.

Ten or more counts support this clonotype. The rearrangement uses TRBV20-1 and TRBJ2-3; 7 positions match TRBD1. Germline CDR1 is DFQATT and CDR2 is SNEGSKA (reference sequence). V gave up 3 bases and J gave up 6 bases; unmatched junction bases: 12. CDR3 length: 15 residues. CDR3 sequence: CSARGNRGISDTQYF. As DNA, the CDR3 is TGCAGTGCTAGGGGGAACAGGGGAATAAGCGATACGCAGTATTTT.

In this sample, this clonotype turned up many times. The CDR3 is CSATPGYLSSYEQYF. CDR3 sequence (DNA): TGCAGTGCTACCCCAGGGTACTTAAGCTCCTACGAGCAGTACTTC. This chain joins TRBV20-1 and TRBJ2-7, with D possibly being TRBD1 (5 bases). Germline assignment: CDR1 DFQATT and CDR2 SNEGSKA (reference sequence). V lost 4 bases to trimming and J lost 0 bases, with 16 bases between them. This CDR3 spans 15 amino acids.

Points on this clonotype: This clone may be a read error of a much larger clone one base away. The CDR3 nucleotides are TGCAATGCTAGAGATCTCGTCGAATGGGGCTACGAGCAGTACTTC. It specifies CNARDLVEWGYEQYF. The chain has TRBV20-1 and TRBJ2-7, with unresolved D. Per germline, CDR1 DFQATT and CDR2 SNEGSKA (reference sequence). The CDR3 is made up of 15 amino acids.

V gene TRBV7-9 combines with J gene TRBJ1-1; D is unresolved. This CDR3 is 12 amino acids long. The germline CDR1 and CDR2 sequences are SEHNR and FQNEAQ (reference sequence). Between the trimmed V and J ends, which lost 5 bases and 11 bases, there was a span of 15 bases. CDR3 loop: CASSNDWVWAFF. CDR3 DNA: TGTGCCAGCAGCAACGACTGGGTATGGGCTTTCTTT.

Many counts were recorded for this clonotype. The rearrangement uses TRBV4-1 and TRBJ2-2; D possibly corresponds to TRBD2 (5 bases). Germline CDR1 MGHRA, CDR2 YSYEKL. The CDR3 sequence is 15 residues long. V lost 4 bases to trimming and J lost 5 bases, with 14 bases between them. The CDR3 coding sequence is TGCGCCAGCAGCCCCCCCCGGACGGGGACCGGGGAGCTGTTTTTT. Its protein product is CASSPPRTGTGELFF.

This clonotype has only a few counts. The rearrangement joins TRBV12-3 or TRBV12-4 to TRBJ2-7, with 10 bases lining up with TRBD2. This CDR3 contains 13 residues. The ends lost 4 bases at V and 6 bases at J; junction bases unmatched: 3. DNA for the CDR3: TGTGCCAGCAGTTCGGGACTAGCGAGCGAGCAGTACTTC. Protein product: CASSSGLASEQYF.

On this clonotype: A read error may account for a junction end that differs from germline. The rearrangement links TRBV4-2 to TRBJ1-2; D is uncertain. CDR3 length: 14 residues. Germline CDR1 is LGHNA and CDR2 is YNFKEQ. DNA for the CDR3: TGTACCAGCAGCCAAGATGGAGATGACTATGGCTACACCTTC. As protein: CTSSQDGDDYGYTF.

The chain joins TRBV7-6 to TRBJ1-2; 9 bases are a match to TRBD1. The V and J ends lost 1 base and 4 bases, in that order; junction bases with no gene match: 7. The germline CDR1 and CDR2 sequences are SGHVS and FNYEAQ. CDR3 length: 16 residues. This CDR3 is CASSLDLTGGLYGYTF. The CDR3 nucleotides read TGTGCCAGCAGCTTAGACCTAACAGGGGGCCTCTATGGCTACACCTTC.